Presented here are 27 T cell receptor beta chains from one specimen sequenced in a study of T cells in localized non-small cell lung cancer (dated by TCRdb to between 2020 and 2021). The library was produced with the immunoSEQ multiplex PCR assay. TCRdb's version of the immuneACCESS table is confined to in-frame rearrangements and falls short of the full clone set. An unresolved V gene accounts for under half of the shortfall where checked; the remainder is of unknown origin. The sample table shows over 30,000 clones, and around 73% are seen once. The top ten clones comprise less than 45% of the sample. The material sequenced was peripheral blood, taken before any cancer treatment. The receptors here all came from a male donor at least 60 years old with stage II squamous cell lung carcinoma.

This clone was counted once. This chain joins TRBV5-1 and TRBJ1-4; D call uncertain. Trimming stripped 0 bases from V and 0 bases from J, with 9 bases between. This CDR3 is 16 amino acids long. The germline gives CDR1 SGHRS, CDR2 YFSETQ. CDR3 residues: CASSLASDATNEKLFF. CDR3 coding DNA: TGCGCCAGCAGCTTGGCCTCAGACGCAACTAATGAAAAACTGTTTTTT.

The chain joins TRBV5-1 to TRBJ2-7, with 8 nucleotides matching TRBD1. With V trimmed by 3 bases and J by 0 bases, 5 bases remained unmatched. From germline, CDR1 is SGHRS and CDR2 YFSETQ. The CDR3 length is 15 residues. CDR3 in amino acids: CASSSGQASSYEQYF. The CDR3 DNA is TGCGCCAGCAGCTCGGGACAGGCGAGCTCCTACGAGCAGTACTTC.

V and J are TRBV14 and TRBJ2-1; D is unclear. The CDR3 length is 12 residues. CDR1 and CDR2 from the germline V gene are SGHDN and FVKESK. V was cut by 2 bases and J by 9 bases, with 8 bases left in between. CDR3: CASSQITGEQFF. The CDR3 DNA reads as TGTGCCAGCAGCCAAATTACGGGTGAGCAGTTCTTC.

The V gene is TRBV19, the J gene TRBJ2-1; 8 bases are a match to TRBD1. V gave up 9 bases and J gave up 3 bases; unmatched junction bases: 13. CDR1 LNHDA and CDR2 SQIVND come from the germline V gene (reference sequence). The CDR3 runs to 16 residues. The CDR3 spells CASHPRRTGYYNEQFF. As DNA, the CDR3 is TGTGCCAGCCATCCCCGGAGGACAGGGTACTACAATGAGCAGTTCTTC.

V usage is TRBV6-1 and J usage is TRBJ1-4; D unresolved. Germline loops: CDR1 MNHNS, CDR2 SASEGT. The CDR3 spans 12 residues. The CDR3 region is CTRGPHREKLFF. The CDR3 bases are TGTACCCGAGGACCTCATAGAGAAAAACTGTTTTTT.

The J gene is TRBJ2-1, the V gene TRBV21-1. TRBV21-1 is a pseudogene segment. The CDR3 is 16 amino acids. The CDR3 loop is CASSKGPLGWNNEQFF. The CDR3 DNA reads as TGTGCCAGCAGCAAAGGGCCCCTGGGTTGGAACAATGAGCAGTTCTTC.

This sequence joins TRBV2 and TRBJ2-7, with a weak D call TRBD1 (5 bases). CDR1 is SNHLY and CDR2 is FYNNEI in the germline V gene. Trimming shortened V by 3 bases and J by 2 bases, and 20 bases separated the two germline ends. This CDR3 has 17 amino acids. The CDR3 here is CASSEGAGSILPYEQYF. DNA of the CDR3: TGTGCCAGCAGTGAGGGCGCAGGGTCCATCCTGCCCTACGAGCAGTACTTC.

V is TRBV7-8 and J is TRBJ1-1; the D is unclear. The CDR3 runs to 11 residues. From germline, CDR1 is SGHVS and CDR2 FQNEAQ. Deletions cut 8 bases from V and 4 bases from J, with 8 bases between. This CDR3 is CASLVGTEAFF. The DNA of the CDR3 is TGTGCCAGCCTGGTGGGCACTGAAGCTTTCTTT.

A few counts support this clone. The chain links TRBV30 to TRBJ1-1; D is undetermined. Germline assignment: CDR1 GTSNPN and CDR2 SVGIG (reference sequence). There are 13 residues in the CDR3. V lost 2 bases to trimming and J lost 2 bases, with 9 bases between them. The CDR3 is CAWSKGANTEAFF. The DNA of the CDR3 is TGTGCCTGGAGTAAAGGAGCCAACACTGAAGCTTTCTTT.

The chain carries TRBV7-9 and TRBJ2-1; D is undetermined. The germline gives CDR1 SEHNR, CDR2 FQNEAQ (reference sequence). The CDR3 is 15 amino acids. Trimming cost V 0 bases and J 0 bases, with 6 bases left between them. CDR3 region: CASSLAESSYNEQFF. In DNA form, the CDR3 reads TGTGCCAGCAGCTTAGCGGAGAGCTCCTACAATGAGCAGTTCTTC.

The J gene is TRBJ2-1, the V gene TRBV7-3; D ambiguous. This CDR3 has 13 amino acids. V was clipped by 5 bases and J by 8 bases, with 13 bases between them. Per the germline V gene, CDR1 is SGHTA and CDR2 is FQGTGA. CDR3 amino acids: CASSPNAAHEQFF. The CDR3 nucleotides are TGTGCCAGCAGCCCAAACGCGGCCCATGAGCAGTTCTTC.

This clone has a handful of counts. V gene TRBV5-1 combines with J gene TRBJ1-5, with TRBD1 matching over 7 bases. This CDR3 has 11 amino acids. Per germline, CDR1 SGHRS and CDR2 YFSETQ. The DNA of the CDR3 is TGCCCTTACAGGGGATATCAGCCCCAGCATTTT. Residues: CPYRGYQPQHF.

The chain has TRBV2 and TRBJ2-7; 11 bases agree with TRBD1. This CDR3 comprises 16 residues. V was pared by 6 bases and J by 3 bases, with 10 bases of the junction left unmatched. Germline values: CDR1 SNHLY, CDR2 FYNNEI. The CDR3: CASRDRGLGNDYEQYF. Here the CDR3 DNA reads TGTGCCAGCAGGGACAGGGGGCTTGGGAACGACTACGAGCAGTACTTC.

V usage is TRBV19 and J usage is TRBJ1-3, with unresolved D. From germline, CDR1 is LNHDA and CDR2 SQIVND (reference sequence). This CDR3 region has 12 residues. The germline V and J ends were trimmed by 6 bases and 2 bases, with 5 bases remaining between them. The CDR3 DNA follows: TGTGCCAGTAGCTTCACTGGAAACACCATATATTTT. Translated, it gives CASSFTGNTIYF. Looking up the rest from reference TRBV19 and TRBJ1-3 gives the full variable domain: DGGITQSPKYLFRKEGQNVTLSCEQNLNHDAMYWYRQDPGQGLRLIYYSQIVNDFQKGDIAEGYSVSREKKESFPLTVTSAQKNPTAFYLCASSFTGNTIYFGEGSWLTVV.

A single count supports this clone. This chain uses TRBV7-9 with TRBJ1-4, with D possibly being TRBD1 (6 bases). V shed 9 bases and J shed 3 bases, with 14 bases lying between them. CDR1 is SEHNR and CDR2 is FQNEAQ in the germline V gene (reference sequence). CDR3 size: 14 residues. The CDR3 region is CARYQTGPNEKLFF. CDR3 sequence (DNA): TGTGCCAGATACCAGACAGGACCTAATGAAAAACTGTTTTTT.

This chain connects TRBV5-1 to TRBJ2-7; D possibly corresponds to TRBD2 (5 bases). V was shortened by 0 bases and J by 2 bases, with 12 bases between the two germline ends. Germline V CDR1 and CDR2: SGHRS, YFSETQ. The CDR3 has 15 residues. The CDR3 spells CASSLAGPGTYEQYF. In DNA, the CDR3 is TGCGCCAGCAGCTTGGCGGGTCCGGGAACCTACGAGCAGTACTTC.

The chain links TRBV4-1 to TRBJ2-7; perhaps TRBD1 as D (5 bases). This CDR3 spans 18 amino acids. The germline CDR1 and CDR2 sequences are MGHRA and YSYEKL. Trimming removed 2 bases from V and 3 bases from J, with 23 bases in between. The CDR3: CASSQTDFTGSSDYEQYF. CDR3 nucleotide sequence: TGCGCCAGCAGCCAAACGGATTTTACAGGTTCTTCGGACTACGAGCAGTACTTC.

V is TRBV11-3 and J is TRBJ2-7; D is ambiguous. Trimming took 1 base from V and 0 from J, leaving 10 bases between them. The CDR3 has 15 residues. CDR1 is SGHNT, CDR2 YENEEA, per germline. The CDR3 sequence: CASSLGGGFSYEQYF. The CDR3 DNA follows: TGTGCCAGCAGCTTAGGGGGTGGTTTCTCCTACGAGCAGTACTTC.

The rearrangement links TRBV6-5 to TRBJ1-2; TRBD1 might be the D (5 bases). In germline, CDR1 is MNHEY, CDR2 SVGAGI. The CDR3 contains 16 residues. Trimming took off 4 bases at V and 8 bases at J, with 23 bases between the two ends. CDR3 loop: CASSSVGIGGLSGYTF. In DNA form, the CDR3 reads TGTGCCAGCAGTTCAGTTGGGATCGGGGGTTTAAGCGGCTACACCTTC.

The J gene is TRBJ2-7, the V gene TRBV7-8; 8 bases are shared with TRBD1. Trimming removed 6 bases from V and 2 bases from J; junction bases left unmatched: 6. In germline, CDR1 is SGHVS, CDR2 FQNEAQ. The CDR3 runs to 14 residues. As DNA, the CDR3 is TGTGCCAGCAGGTGGGACAGGTCAACCTACGAGCAGTACTTC. Translated: CASRWDRSTYEQYF.

The chain recombines TRBV7-3 with TRBJ2-3; D may be TRBD2 (6 bases). The J call is uncertain, as TRBJ2-2 better fits the DNA end. CDR3 length: 14 amino acids. The germline V gene encodes CDR1 SGHTA and CDR2 FQGTGA. The DNA for the CDR3 is TGTGCCAGCAGCTTAGGAGGGGCGGTAGATACGCTGTTTTTT. This sequence encodes CASSLGGAVDTLFF.

The chain uses TRBV30 and TRBJ2-7; no definite D call. CDR1 is GTSNPN and CDR2 is SVGIG in the germline V gene (reference sequence). This CDR3 region has 12 residues. The V end lost 0 bases, the J end lost 7 bases, and 10 bases lay between the germline ends. CDR3 bases: TGTGCCTGGAGTGTGGGTCTTGAGGAGCAGTACTTC. Encoded protein: CAWSVGLEEQYF.

The table lists this clone with a few counts. The V gene is TRBV5-6, the J gene TRBJ1-2; 8 nucleotides align to TRBD1. V lost 4 bases, J lost 11 bases, and 4 bases stayed unmatched. The CDR3 is 11 amino acids. Germline V gene sequence: CDR1 SGHDT, CDR2 YYEEEE. CDR3 protein: CASSDGQGYTF. DNA of the CDR3: TGTGCCAGCAGCGACGGACAGGGATACACCTTC.

This clone was picked up a small number of times. The chain uses TRBV10-3 and TRBJ1-1; no definite D call. The germline gives CDR1 ENHRY, CDR2 SYGVKD. V dropped 3 bases and J dropped 1 base, with 6 bases sitting between them. This CDR3 has 13 residues. The CDR3 loop is CAISDSKNTEAFF. The CDR3 DNA is TGTGCCATCAGTGACTCCAAGAACACTGAAGCTTTCTTT.

This chain links TRBV13 with TRBJ2-2, with TRBD2 matching over 12 bases. The CDR3 contains 15 residues. The V and J ends lost 4 bases and 6 bases, in that order; junction bases with no gene match: 3. Looked up from germline, CDR1 is PRHDT and CDR2 is FYEKMQ (reference sequence). DNA of the CDR3: TGTGCCAGCAGCTATCTAGCGGGAGGGCCCGGGGAGCTGTTTTTT. Translation: CASSYLAGGPGELFF. Combining the CDR3 with reference TRBV13 and TRBJ2-2 gives the whole variable domain AAGVIQSPRHLIKEKRETATLKCYPIPRHDTVYWYQQGPGQDPQFLISFYEKMQSDKGSIPDRFSAQQFSDYHSELNMSSLELGDSALYFCASSYLAGGPGELFFGEGSRLTVL.

The chain carries TRBV11-2 and TRBJ2-7; 10 positions agree with TRBD2. Trimming took 3 bases from V and 0 from J; bases not matched to a gene: 2. The CDR3 has 15 amino acids. Germline V gene lookup returns CDR1 SGHAT and CDR2 FQNNGV. CDR3 nucleotides: TGTGCCAGCAGCTTCCGGACTAGCGGCTCCTACGAGCAGTACTTC. This codes for CASSFRTSGSYEQYF. The full variable domain, completed using reference TRBV11-2 and TRBJ2-7, is EAGVAQSPRYKIIEKRQSVAFWCNPISGHATLYWYQQILGQGPKLLIQFQNNGVVDDSQLPKDRFSAERLKGVDSTLKIQPAKLEDSAVYLCASSFRTSGSYEQYFGPGTRLTVT.

This clone was detected only a few times. The rearrangement links TRBV29-1 to TRBJ1-2; D remains ambiguous. CDR3 size: 12 residues. V gave up 4 bases and J gave up 2 bases, with 8 bases separating them. Germline V gives CDR1 SQVTM, CDR2 ANQGSEA. The CDR3 here is CSVAIGNYGYTF. CDR3 sequence (DNA): TGCAGCGTTGCCATAGGAAACTATGGCTACACCTTC. The full variable domain, completed using reference TRBV29-1 and TRBJ1-2, is SAVISQKPSRDICQRGTSLTIQCQVDSQVTMMFWYRQQPGQSLTLIATANQGSEATYESGFVIDKFPISRPNLTFSTLTVSNMSPEDSSIYLCSVAIGNYGYTFGSGTRLTVV.